This T cell receptor (beta chain) emerged from a study of early T cells in non-severe SARS-CoV-2 infection. Study-wide findings and caveats: Private and CD4 specificities were missed by VDJdb matching, which favored anti-spike CD8 responses.

Unique molecular identifiers were affixed to single, distinct cDNA molecules. A single record per CDR3 protein comes from TCRdb applying MiXCR to the 5' RACE reads. The sample has 30,000 to 40,000 distinct CDR3 sequences, more than 4% seen once. The CDR3 is made up of 13 amino acids. Germline V gene lookup returns CDR1 SGHVS and CDR2 FNYEAQ. With 5 bases removed from V and 5 bases from J, the gap between germline ends came to 9 bases. This clonotype was seen repeatedly, ten times or more. The target antigen is unknown. The chain employs TRBV7-6 and TRBJ2-2; D might be TRBD1 (5 bases). What was sequenced was whole blood. This receptor was taken from an adult who was a healthcare worker with PCR-confirmed SARS-CoV-2 infection or an uninfected control (not recorded which). For the CDR3, the DNA is TGTGCCAGCAGCAAACAGGAGACCGGGGAGCTGTTTTTT. This encodes CASSKQETGELFF.